Listed below are T cell receptor beta chains from one sample, sequenced in a study of T cell responses to AZD1222 COVID-19 vaccine. Repertoires were generated with immunoSEQ multiplex PCR, while TCRdb's copy carries only in-frame clones and drops some. Altogether about 73,000 clones are present, roughly 88% being singletons, with the ten largest covering less than 20%. The sequencing here drew on peripheral blood, taken on day 0 of AZD1222 vaccination. These receptors all come from an adult in good health. The CDR3 runs from the conserved cysteine through the conserved F or W. A D gene is named only where the DNA matches it firmly. Size is stated for part of the rows, as once, few or many counts, or as a class when the clone is expanded.

CDR3 DNA,CDR3 protein,J gene,D gene,clone size,V gene
TGCGCCAGCAGTGAGGGTTACGAGCAGTACTTC,CASSEGYEQYF,TRBJ2-7,-,-,TRBV10-2
TGTGCCAGCAGCTTAGACTGGTACACCGGGGAGCTGTTTTTT,CASSLDWYTGELFF,TRBJ2-2,-,once,TRBV7-2
TGTGCCAGCAGCTTGGGGGACGGACACACTGAAGCTTTCTTT,CASSLGDGHTEAFF,TRBJ1-1,-,-,TRBV7-6
TGTGCCAGCTCAACTACTAGCGGGCCTTACAATGAGCAGTTCTTC,CASSTTSGPYNEQFF,TRBJ2-1,TRBD2,-,TRBV18
TGTGCCAGCAGTTACTCTGAGTCTTTGGTCGAGCAGTACTTC,CASSYSESLVEQYF,TRBJ2-7,-,-,TRBV6-2/TRBV6-3
TGCAGTGCTAGTGAAGGGGCGAACTTCCAAAAGTATTTT,CSASEGANFQKYF,TRBJ2-3,-,-,TRBV20-1
TGTGCCAGCGGCTCAGGGGCTGGCGAGCAGTACTTC,CASGSGAGEQYF,TRBJ2-7,-,-,TRBV12-3/TRBV12-4
TGTGCCAGCAGCTTAGGTGGCAGTTTCGGCTACACCTTC,CASSLGGSFGYTF,TRBJ1-2,-,few,TRBV11-2
TGCGCCAGCAGCCCGAGGACAGGCCGGTCCCAAGAGACCCAGTACTTC,CASSPRTGRSQETQYF,TRBJ2-5,TRBD1,-,TRBV5-1
TGCGCCAGCAGCATGACAGGGGGTAGCACTGAAGCTTTCTTT,CASSMTGGSTEAFF,TRBJ1-1,TRBD1,-,TRBV5-1
TGTGCCAGCAGCGGGGAGGGAGATACGCAGTATTTT,CASSGEGDTQYF,TRBJ2-3,TRBD2,-,TRBV9
TGTGCCAGCAGCTCCACAGGGCCCGGAAACACCATATATTTT,CASSSTGPGNTIYF,TRBJ1-3,-,-,TRBV5-6
TGTGCCAGCAGCCCGGGGGTAAGGCTAGCGGGAGACAATGAGCAGTTCTTC,CASSPGVRLAGDNEQFF,TRBJ2-1,TRBD2,-,TRBV11-2
TGTGCCAGCAGCAACAGGGGGAGTCTCAGCGAGCAGTACTTC,CASSNRGSLSEQYF,TRBJ2-7,TRBD1,-,TRBV11-1
TGCGCCAGCAGCTTGTGGCCAGGATCGGACACTGAAGCTTTCTTT,CASSLWPGSDTEAFF,TRBJ1-1,-,-,TRBV5-1
TGTGCCAGCAACAGGGAGTATAGCAATCAGCCCCAGCATTTT,CASNREYSNQPQHF,TRBJ1-5,-,-,TRBV2
TGCGCCAGCAGCCAAGGATATAGCGGGGGGGCGTACAATGAGCAGTTCTTC,CASSQGYSGGAYNEQFF,TRBJ2-1,TRBD2,-,TRBV4-3
TGTGCCAGCGGGCCCGGGACAGGAGAATCCTACGAGCAGTACTTC,CASGPGTGESYEQYF,TRBJ2-7,TRBD1,few,TRBV19
TGTGCCAGCAGCAAAACCAAAGACAGGGGCATAGGCGAGCTGTTTTTT,CASSKTKDRGIGELFF,TRBJ2-2,TRBD1,-,TRBV7-9
TGCGCCAGCAGCGCCGGGACAGGGTTCAACACTGAAGCTTTCTTT,CASSAGTGFNTEAFF,TRBJ1-1,TRBD1,-,TRBV5-1
TGTGCCAGCAGTTTATCCGGGACAGGGGTTGAGACCCAGTACTTC,CASSLSGTGVETQYF,TRBJ2-5,TRBD1,-,TRBV27
TGTGCCAGCAGCTCCCGGACTAGCGGGAGCTACGAGCAGTACTTC,CASSSRTSGSYEQYF,TRBJ2-7,TRBD2,-,TRBV7-2
TGCGCCAGCAGACGGGACAGGGGGCGGACTGAAGCTTTCTTT,CASRRDRGRTEAFF,TRBJ1-1,TRBD1,-,TRBV5-1
TGCGCCAGCATGGGGGGAGGATGGGGCGAGCAGTACTTC,CASMGGGWGEQYF,TRBJ2-7,-,-,TRBV5-1
TGTGCCAGCAATTACCAAGAGGGCGGCAACACTGAAGCTTTCTTT,CASNYQEGGNTEAFF,TRBJ1-1,-,-,TRBV28
TGTGCCAGCAGTTTACTCGGGGCACAGCCCCAGCATTTT,CASSLLGAQPQHF,TRBJ1-5,-,-,TRBV27
TGTGCCATCAGTGCTGACAGAGACACTGAAGCTTTCTTT,CAISADRDTEAFF,TRBJ1-1,-,-,TRBV10-3
TGTGCCAGCAGCTGGTGGGACAGGGACCCTGGAAACACCATATATTTT,CASSWWDRDPGNTIYF,TRBJ1-3,TRBD1,-,TRBV5-4
TGTGCCAGCGGTCGAGGGACAGCGGAGCTGTTTTTT,CASGRGTAELFF,TRBJ2-2,TRBD1,-,TRBV28
TGTGCCAGCAGCGAACTCGGGACGGTCTACGAGCAGTACTTC,CASSELGTVYEQYF,TRBJ2-7,-,-,TRBV25-1
TGTGCCAGCAGTTTGTACGAGCAGTACTTC,CASSLYEQYF,TRBJ2-7,-,-,TRBV28
TGTGCCAGTAGTGTTAAGGGGGCCAATCAGCCCCAGCATTTT,CASSVKGANQPQHF,TRBJ1-5,TRBD1,-,TRBV19
TGTGCCAGCAGCGTAGGGGCAGGGATAGGAGAAAAACTGTTTTTT,CASSVGAGIGEKLFF,TRBJ1-4,-,-,TRBV9
TGTGCTAGTGGGGCCGGGGAGCTGTTTTTT,CASGAGELFF,TRBJ2-2,-,-,TRBV12-5
TGTGCCAGCAGTTCTCTAGCGGGAGGCTCCAATGAGCAGTTCTTC,CASSSLAGGSNEQFF,TRBJ2-1,TRBD2,-,TRBV27
TGTGCCAGCAGTTTCAGGGATATTGAAGCTTTCTTT,CASSFRDIEAFF,TRBJ1-1,-,-,TRBV12-3/TRBV12-4